The 25 T cell receptor beta chains presented below share a single source sample, sequenced in a study of vaccination and CD4 T cells after COVID-19. Treatment described: roughly 10-day PBMC culture with coronavirus spike peptide pools or control peptides (ViraFEST assay). Their target antigens are unknown. The Oncomine TCR Beta short-read assay sequenced DNA from cultured CD4+ T cells. TCRdb re-called the PCR reads with MiXCR, one entry per CDR3 protein. The table includes about 17,000 distinct CDR3 sequences, 50% to 65% detected once. The sample consisted of CD4+ T cells from blood, cultured in vitro. The receptors stem from a human donor who had recovered from COVID-19.

The chain joins TRBV23-1 to TRBJ2-6, with a possible D match to TRBD2 (6 bases). TRBV23-1 carries the ORF label, with uncertain function. This CDR3 is built from 17 residues. V lost 4 bases, J lost 2 bases, and 15 bases lay in between. This CDR3 is CASSLAVKRPGANVLTF. The CDR3 nucleotides are TGCGCCAGCAGTCTAGCGGTAAAGAGGCCTGGGGCCAACGTCCTGACTTTC.

CDR3 DNA: TGCAGTGCTAGCGTGGCGGGGGTTCAAGAGACCCAGTACTTC. It yields the protein CSASVAGVQETQYF. The J gene is TRBJ2-5, the V gene TRBV20-1; 7 nucleotides match TRBD2. Trimming took 3 bases from V and 2 from J; bases not matched to a gene: 6. The germline V gene encodes CDR1 DFQATT and CDR2 SNEGSKA (reference sequence). The CDR3 sequence is 14 residues long.

This sequence joins TRBV4-2 and TRBJ1-5; D may be TRBD1 (5 bases). Germline V CDR1 and CDR2: LGHNA, YNFKEQ. V shed 0 bases and J shed 5 bases, with 11 bases lying between them. The CDR3 sequence is 15 residues long. The CDR3 region has the DNA TGTGCCAGCAGCCAAGATGGGGGGGAGCATCAGCCCCAGCATTTT. Translated: CASSQDGGEHQPQHF.

V and J are TRBV12-3 or TRBV12-4 and TRBJ2-1; 8 bases map to TRBD2. Trimming at V came to 1 base and at J to 6 bases, leaving 5 bases not matched to a gene. The CDR3 runs 15 residues. CDR3 sequence (DNA): TGTGCCAGCAGTTTAGTTACGGGAGGGTCCAATGAGCAGTTCTTC. Translation: CASSLVTGGSNEQFF.

The rearrangement joins TRBV6-5 to TRBJ1-5; 7 bases agree with TRBD1. The CDR3 covers 14 residues. The germline V gene encodes CDR1 MNHEY and CDR2 SVGAGI. The V segment lost 4 bases and the J segment 4 bases; nucleotides outside the gene matches: 4. The CDR3 reads CASSLDRENQPQHF. Written as DNA, the CDR3 is TGTGCCAGCAGTTTAGACAGGGAGAATCAGCCCCAGCATTTT.

The V and J genes are TRBV24-1 and TRBJ2-7; D is unclear. Germline CDR1 is KGHDR and CDR2 is SFDVKD. The CDR3 is made up of 13 amino acids. Trimming cost V 5 bases and J 2 bases, with 9 bases left between them. Written as DNA, the CDR3 is TGTGCCACCAGTGGGACCGATCCCTACGAGCAGTACTTC. It is translated as CATSGTDPYEQYF.

This chain connects TRBV20-1 to TRBJ2-1, with TRBD2 as a possible D gene (6 bases). V shed 1 base and J shed 0 bases, with 13 bases lying between them. The CDR3 is 16 residues long. Looked up from germline, CDR1 is DFQATT and CDR2 is SNEGSKA (reference sequence). The CDR3 spells CSARAASAHSYNEQFF. The CDR3, as DNA: TGCAGTGCTAGAGCAGCTAGCGCACACTCCTACAATGAGCAGTTCTTC.

The gene calls are TRBV2 and TRBJ1-2; D is unclear. Germline V gene sequence: CDR1 SNHLY, CDR2 FYNNEI. The CDR3 has 12 amino acids. V was trimmed by 8 bases and J by 8 bases, leaving 15 bases between them. Here the CDR3 reads CASRTFGVGYTF. CDR3 bases: TGTGCCAGCCGAACCTTCGGCGTGGGCTACACCTTC.

This chain uses TRBV18 with TRBJ1-2; TRBD1 matches 7 bases. The junction had 2 bases not matched to a gene; V was cut back by 4 bases and J by 3 bases. Germline CDR1 and CDR2: KGHSH and LQKENI. This CDR3 has 13 amino acids. Here the CDR3 DNA reads TGTGCCAGCTCACAGGGGGCGGACTATGGCTACACCTTC. Translation: CASSQGADYGYTF.

The J gene is TRBJ2-5, the V gene TRBV18, with 9 bases matching TRBD1. Trimming cost V 3 bases and J 5 bases; bases outside gene matches: 4. The CDR3 has 14 residues. Germline CDR1 reads KGHSH; CDR2 reads LQKENI. CDR3 amino acids: CASSPSGQGETQYF. As DNA, the CDR3 is TGTGCCAGCTCACCGTCCGGACAGGGGGAGACCCAGTACTTC.

This clonotype was seen just once. The J gene is TRBJ2-1, the V gene TRBV10-3; TRBD2 aligns across 7 bases. After removal of 6 bases from V and 0 bases from J, the junction contained 5 bases not matched to a gene. The germline V gene encodes CDR1 ENHRY and CDR2 SYGVKD. CDR3 length equals 15 residues. The CDR3 DNA reads as TGTGCCATCAGCAAGACTAGCAGCTCCTACAATGAGCAGTTCTTC. Protein product: CAISKTSSSYNEQFF.

V gene TRBV6-2 or TRBV6-3 combines with J gene TRBJ2-3; D may be TRBD1 (7 bases). The germline V and J ends were trimmed by 7 bases and 6 bases, with 14 bases remaining between them. CDR3 size: 13 residues. Germline V gene sequence: CDR1 MNHEY, CDR2 SVGEGT. The CDR3 reads CASTAGGLDTQYF. The CDR3 nucleotides are TGTGCCAGCACGGCAGGGGGGTTGGATACGCAGTATTTT.

The V gene is TRBV10-2, the J gene TRBJ2-3; 10 bases align to TRBD1. The CDR3 consists of 14 residues. Germline V CDR1 and CDR2: WSHSY, SAAADI. With 7 bases clipped from V and 2 bases from J, the junction kept 3 bases outside the gene matches. The CDR3 sequence: CASMDRGTTDTQYF. The CDR3 nucleotides read TGCGCCAGCATGGACAGGGGGACCACAGATACGCAGTATTTT.

The rearrangement links TRBV6-1 to TRBJ2-7; D might be TRBD2 (5 bases). This CDR3 is 12 amino acids long. Trimming took 9 bases from V and 2 from J, leaving 11 bases between them. The germline CDR1 and CDR2 sequences are MNHNS and SASEGT. In DNA, the CDR3 is TGTGCCAGTTCGGGAACAGCCTACGAGCAGTACTTC. It yields the protein CASSGTAYEQYF.

The chain is built from TRBV18 and TRBJ2-1; 10 positions agree with TRBD2. The trim removed 5 bases at V and 9 bases at J, leaving 10 bases unmatched. This CDR3 spans 15 amino acids. Germline-derived CDR1 and CDR2 are KGHSH and LQKENI. This CDR3 reads CASSSLAGVPGEQFF. For the CDR3, the DNA is TGTGCCAGCTCATCCCTAGCGGGAGTCCCAGGTGAGCAGTTCTTC.

The rearrangement links TRBV7-2 to TRBJ2-1; 8 positions agree with TRBD1. CDR1 and CDR2 from the germline V gene are SGHTA and FQGNSA. J gave up 3 bases and V 1 base, and 2 bases lay outside the gene matches. This CDR3 comprises 15 residues. The CDR3 sequence: CASSLEQGVYNEQFF. CDR3 coding DNA: TGTGCCAGCAGCTTAGAACAGGGGGTCTACAATGAGCAGTTCTTC.

This clonotype was found a few times. The gene calls are TRBV27 and TRBJ1-6, with TRBD1 matching 8 bases. This CDR3 is built from 18 residues. Germline lookup yields CDR1 MNHEY and CDR2 SMNVEV (reference sequence). V lost 3 bases, J lost 1 base, and 8 bases stayed unmatched. The CDR3 nucleotides read TGTGCCAGCAGTTTTCGCTACAGGGGGAGATCCTATAATTCACCCCTCCACTTT. This gives the protein CASSFRYRGRSYNSPLHF.

CDR3 DNA sequence: TGTGCCAGCAGCTTAGGGTCCGGGGAGCTGTTTTTT. Protein sequence: CASSLGSGELFF. The rearrangement links TRBV7-7 to TRBJ2-2; D not resolved. Trimming cost V 1 base and J 6 bases, with 3 bases left between them. Germline CDR1 and CDR2: SSHAT and FNYEAQ (reference sequence). This CDR3 is 12 amino acids long.

The rearrangement uses TRBV20-1 and TRBJ2-3; D might be TRBD1 (5 bases). In germline, CDR1 is DFQATT, CDR2 SNEGSKA (reference sequence). The CDR3 runs to 14 residues. V lost 5 bases and J lost 6, with 18 bases in between. CDR3 amino acids: CSALWAGRSDTQYF. The CDR3 nucleotides read TGCAGTGCTCTCTGGGCAGGGCGGAGTGATACGCAGTATTTT.

The gene calls are TRBV29-1 and TRBJ1-1, with 7 nucleotides matching TRBD1. From germline, CDR1 is SQVTM and CDR2 ANQGSEA. Trimming took 7 bases from V and 3 from J; bases not matched to a gene: 5. CDR3 size: 12 residues. CDR3 in amino acids: CSGRGPDTEAFF. The CDR3 nucleotides are TGCAGCGGGAGGGGGCCTGACACTGAAGCTTTCTTT.

The chain links TRBV6-1 to TRBJ1-1; D is uncertain. Per germline, CDR1 MNHNS and CDR2 SASEGT. There are 14 residues in the CDR3. V lost 7 bases and J 7 bases, leaving 19 bases between the germline ends. CDR3 bases: TGTGCCAGCACCTCGAGGGTATTGGGTGGTGAAGCTTTCTTT. Translated, it gives CASTSRVLGGEAFF.

This clonotype occurred a few times. J is TRBJ1-2 and V is TRBV28; D gene uncertain. From germline, CDR1 is MDHEN and CDR2 SYDVKM. Trimming removed 9 bases at V and 4 bases at J, with 9 bases between. This CDR3 is built from 11 residues. The CDR3 spells CARADSYGYTF. The CDR3 nucleotides read TGTGCCAGAGCTGACTCCTATGGCTACACCTTC.

V usage is TRBV21-1 and J usage is TRBJ2-1; the table gives TRBD2 as D, unverified against the DNA. TRBV21-1 represents a pseudogene. The length of the CDR3 is 17 residues. In nucleotides, the CDR3 is TGTGCCAGCAGCATCCCGGGACTAGCGGGACTGGACAATGAGCAGTTCTTC. Protein sequence: CASSIPGLAGLDNEQFF.

Written as DNA, the CDR3 is TGCAGCGTAGGGACAGGGAACACCGGGGAGCTGTTTTTT. Its protein is CSVGTGNTGELFF. The rearrangement joins TRBV29-1 to TRBJ2-2; the match to TRBD1 covers 8 bases. The J segment lost 1 base and the V segment lost 6 bases, leaving 1 base of the junction unmatched. Germline assignment: CDR1 SQVTM and CDR2 ANQGSEA. The CDR3 spans 13 residues.

The rearrangement joins TRBV30 to TRBJ1-1; weak D call: TRBD1 (5 bases). With 1 base removed from V and 8 bases from J, the gap between germline ends came to 5 bases. This CDR3 is 10 amino acids long. CDR1 GTSNPN and CDR2 SVGIG come from the germline V gene (reference sequence). CDR3 in DNA: TGTGCCTGGAGTGGGACAGAAGCTTTCTTT. This gives the protein CAWSGTEAFF.